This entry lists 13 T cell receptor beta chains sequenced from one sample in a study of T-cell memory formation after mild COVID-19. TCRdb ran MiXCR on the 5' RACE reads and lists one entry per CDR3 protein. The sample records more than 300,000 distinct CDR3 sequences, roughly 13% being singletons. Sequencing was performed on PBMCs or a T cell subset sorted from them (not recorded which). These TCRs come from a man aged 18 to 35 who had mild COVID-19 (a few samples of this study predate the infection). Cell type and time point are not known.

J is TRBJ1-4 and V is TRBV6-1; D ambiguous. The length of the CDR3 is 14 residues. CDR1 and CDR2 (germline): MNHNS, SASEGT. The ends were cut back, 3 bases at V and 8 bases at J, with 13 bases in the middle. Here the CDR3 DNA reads TGTGCCAGCAGTGAGTGGGCCGGAGGGGAAAAACTGTTTTTT. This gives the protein CASSEWAGGEKLFF.

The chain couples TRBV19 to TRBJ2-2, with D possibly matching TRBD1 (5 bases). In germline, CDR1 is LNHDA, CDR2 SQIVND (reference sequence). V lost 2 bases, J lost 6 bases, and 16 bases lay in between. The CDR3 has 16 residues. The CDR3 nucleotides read TGTGCCAGTAGTATACTGGGCAGGGTGATCGCCGGGGAGCTGTTTTTT. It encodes CASSILGRVIAGELFF.

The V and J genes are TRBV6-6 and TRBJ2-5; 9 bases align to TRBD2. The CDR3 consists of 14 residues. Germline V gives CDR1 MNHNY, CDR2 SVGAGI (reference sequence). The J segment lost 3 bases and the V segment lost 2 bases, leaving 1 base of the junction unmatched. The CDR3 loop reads CASSYLAGKETQYF. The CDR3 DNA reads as TGTGCCAGCAGTTACCTAGCGGGGAAAGAGACCCAGTACTTC.

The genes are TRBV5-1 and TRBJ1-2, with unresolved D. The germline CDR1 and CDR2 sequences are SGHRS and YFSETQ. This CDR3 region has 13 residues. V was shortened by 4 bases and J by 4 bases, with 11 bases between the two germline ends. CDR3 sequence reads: CASSPDFSYGYTF. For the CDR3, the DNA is TGCGCCAGCAGCCCGGACTTCAGCTATGGCTACACCTTC.

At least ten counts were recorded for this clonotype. The CDR3 DNA sequence: TGTGCCAGCAGTTCGATGTTAAGGGGGGGATCAGATACGCAGTATTTT. As protein: CASSSMLRGGSDTQYF. The chain links TRBV7-9 to TRBJ2-3; weak D call: TRBD2 (7 bases). CDR1 is SEHNR, CDR2 FQNEAQ, per germline (reference sequence). Between the trimmed V and J ends, which lost 6 bases and 4 bases, there was a span of 20 bases. The CDR3 is made up of 16 amino acids.

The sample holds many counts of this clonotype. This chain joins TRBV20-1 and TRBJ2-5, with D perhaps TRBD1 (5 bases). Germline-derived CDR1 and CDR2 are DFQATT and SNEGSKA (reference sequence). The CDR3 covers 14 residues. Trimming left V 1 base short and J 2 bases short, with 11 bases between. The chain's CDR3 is CSARGPGQQETQYF. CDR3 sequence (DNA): TGCAGTGCTAGAGGACCTGGACAACAAGAGACCCAGTACTTC.

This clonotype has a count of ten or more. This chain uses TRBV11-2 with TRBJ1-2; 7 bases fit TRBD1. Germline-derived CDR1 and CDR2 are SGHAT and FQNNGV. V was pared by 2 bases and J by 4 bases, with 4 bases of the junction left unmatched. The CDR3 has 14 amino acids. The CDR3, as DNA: TGTGCCAGCAGCTTATCGACAGGGTCCTATGGCTACACCTTC. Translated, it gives CASSLSTGSYGYTF.

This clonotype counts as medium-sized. CDR3 sequence: CASSGMTSEQFF. CDR3 nucleotides: TGTGCCAGCAGCGGGATGACTTCCGAGCAGTTCTTC. This rearrangement joins TRBV9 to TRBJ2-1; D ambiguous. CDR3 length: 12 residues. CDR1 is SGDLS, CDR2 YYNGEE, per germline. Between the trimmed V and J ends, which lost 3 bases and 10 bases, there was a span of 11 bases. Based on the CDR3 plus reference TRBV9 and TRBJ2-1, the full variable domain is DSGVTQTPKHLITATGQRVTLRCSPRSGDLSVYWYQQSLDQGLQFLIQYYNGEERAKGNILERFSAQQFPDLHSELNLSSLELGDSALYFCASSGMTSEQFFGPGTRLTVL.

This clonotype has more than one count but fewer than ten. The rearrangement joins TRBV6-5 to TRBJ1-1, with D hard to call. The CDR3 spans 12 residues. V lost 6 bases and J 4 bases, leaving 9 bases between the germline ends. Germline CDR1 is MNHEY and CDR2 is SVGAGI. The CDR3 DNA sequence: TGTGCCAGCAGCTCTCGCCCCACTGAAGCTTTCTTT. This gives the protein CASSSRPTEAFF.

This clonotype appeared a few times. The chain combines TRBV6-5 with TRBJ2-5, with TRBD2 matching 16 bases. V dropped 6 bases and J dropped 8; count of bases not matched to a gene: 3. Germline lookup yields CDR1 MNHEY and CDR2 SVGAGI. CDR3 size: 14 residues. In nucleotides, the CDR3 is TGTGCCAGCAGGGGACTAGCGGGGGGGTCAACCCAGTACTTC. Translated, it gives CASRGLAGGSTQYF.

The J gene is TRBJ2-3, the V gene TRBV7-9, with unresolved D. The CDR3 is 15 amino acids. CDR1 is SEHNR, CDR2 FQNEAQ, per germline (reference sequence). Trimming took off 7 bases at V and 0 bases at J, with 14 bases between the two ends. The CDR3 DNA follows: TGTGCCAGCACCTCAGCTTCCTCTAGCACAGATACGCAGTATTTT. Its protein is CASTSASSSTDTQYF.

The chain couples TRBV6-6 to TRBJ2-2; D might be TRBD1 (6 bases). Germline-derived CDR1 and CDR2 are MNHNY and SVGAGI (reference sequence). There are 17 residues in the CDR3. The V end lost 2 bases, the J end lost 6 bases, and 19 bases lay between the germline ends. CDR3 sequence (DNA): TGTGCCAGCAGTTACAAGTGGACAGAACCCCCCCCCGGGGAGCTGTTTTTT. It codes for CASSYKWTEPPPGELFF.

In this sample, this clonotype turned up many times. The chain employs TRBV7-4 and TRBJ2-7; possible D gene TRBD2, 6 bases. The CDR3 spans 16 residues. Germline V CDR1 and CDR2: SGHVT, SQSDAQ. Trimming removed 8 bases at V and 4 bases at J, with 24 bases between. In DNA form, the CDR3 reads TGTGCCAGCTCCAACGGCGGAGGGAAGTGGTGTTACGAGCAGTACGTC. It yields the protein CASSNGGGKWCYEQYV.